This is a list of T cell receptor beta chains from one sample in a study of human T cells and chemical hapten exposure. TCRdb re-called the RACE reads with MiXCR, one entry per CDR3 protein. This sample has 45,000 or so distinct CDR3 sequences, with approximately 4.8% found just once. The sequencing input was whole blood. The origin of the receptors is a human donor in good health. Some clones in this sample may be carry-over from other donors' samples. CDR3s include the opening cysteine and the closing phenylalanine or tryptophan. The order of the fields is V gene, D gene, clone size, J gene, CDR3 DNA, CDR3 protein. The D gene is left open where the match is weak. Size values are once, few and many counts, or a class for expanded clones, and some rows have none.

TRBV29-1	-	many	TRBJ1-1	TGCAGCGTTGGGACTGGCGCTGAAGCTTTCTTT	CSVGTGAEAFF
TRBV6-1	-	-	TRBJ2-7	TGTGCCAGCAGTGAATTCGTGTCCTCCTACGAGCAGTACTTC	CASSEFVSSYEQYF
TRBV12-3/TRBV12-4	-	many	TRBJ1-2	TGTGCCAGCAGTACCACGACAGTACGCTATGGCTACACCTTC	CASSTTTVRYGYTF
TRBV3-1	-	few	TRBJ1-1	TGTGCCAGCAGCCAGGGGGACGTCGCTTTCTTT	CASSQGDVAFF
TRBV10-2	TRBD2	many	TRBJ2-3	TGCGCCAGCGTGACTAGCGGGGCAGATACGCAGTATTTT	CASVTSGADTQYF
TRBV2	-	many	TRBJ1-1	TGTGCCAGCAGTCTTACACGGGGCCCTAACACTGAAGCTTTCTTT	CASSLTRGPNTEAFF
TRBV7-9	-	many	TRBJ1-2	TGTGCCAGCAGCTTCAACCAGGGGAAGGACTATGGCTACACCTTC	CASSFNQGKDYGYTF
TRBV29-1	TRBD1	many	TRBJ1-1	TGCAGCGCGCAGGGGGCCGAATGGGAAGCTTTCTTT	CSAQGAEWEAFF
TRBV20-1	-	-	TRBJ1-4	TGCAGTGCTAGAGCTCCATATGGGACTTCTTCTAATGAAAAACTGTTTTTT	CSARAPYGTSSNEKLFF
TRBV30	TRBD1	few	TRBJ2-2	TGTGCCTGGAGCAGGGGGTTGGGGGACACCGGGGAGCTGTTTTTT	CAWSRGLGDTGELFF
TRBV15	-	few	TRBJ1-1	TGTGCCACCAGCAGAGATAGGGCAGGGGCTGAAGCTTTCTTT	CATSRDRAGAEAFF
TRBV29-1	TRBD1	-	TRBJ2-6	TGCAGCGTTGAAGGGACAGGGGGCCCTGGGGCCAACGTCCTGACTTTC	CSVEGTGGPGANVLTF
TRBV6-5	-	many	TRBJ2-6	TGTGCCAGCAGTTATCGTCGACAGGTTTATGCGGGGGCCAACGTCCTGACTTTC	CASSYRRQVYAGANVLTF
TRBV27	-	many	TRBJ1-4	TGTGCCAGCAGAGGGCACCTTAATGAAAAACTGTTTTTT	CASRGHLNEKLFF
TRBV6-6	-	-	TRBJ2-1	TGTGCCAGCAGTTACGGTTCGGGACTCTACAATGAGCAGTTCTTC	CASSYGSGLYNEQFF
TRBV11-2	TRBD2	-	TRBJ2-7	TGTGCCAGCAGCCCTACTAGCGGGAGAAGGCACTTC	CASSPTSGRRHF
TRBV27	TRBD1	many	TRBJ2-6	TGTGCCAGCAGTATCCGGACAGGGGACAGCTCTGGGGCCAACGTCCTGACTTTC	CASSIRTGDSSGANVLTF
TRBV19	-	-	TRBJ1-5	TGTGCCAGTAGTCCGGGCGTTGTCGGGGGAAATCAGCCCCAGCATTTT	CASSPGVVGGNQPQHF
TRBV27	TRBD1	few	TRBJ1-3	TGTGCCAGTAAGCCCCGGGACAGCTCTGGAAACACCATATATTTT	CASKPRDSSGNTIYF
TRBV6-5	-	many	TRBJ2-1	TGTGCCAGCAGTTACCTGGTCCCGCCGACCTACAATGAGCAGTTCTTC	CASSYLVPPTYNEQFF
TRBV10-3	TRBD1	many	TRBJ2-4	TGTGCCATCAGGTCGGACAGGGGAGGGGACATTCAGTACTTC	CAIRSDRGGDIQYF
TRBV4-1	TRBD1	many	TRBJ1-6	TGCGCCAGCAGCTCAATAGGACAGGGGAGTTCACCCCTCCACTTT	CASSSIGQGSSPLHF
TRBV7-8	-	many	TRBJ2-3	TGTGCCAGCAGCTTAGACCGACAGGTGGATACGCAGTATTTT	CASSLDRQVDTQYF
TRBV19	TRBD2	few	TRBJ2-7	TGTGCCAGTAGTACCCAAACTAGCGGGAGTGGCGAGCAGTACTTC	CASSTQTSGSGEQYF
TRBV12-3/TRBV12-4	TRBD1	many	TRBJ1-1	TGTGCCAGCAGGTCAGGACAGGGGAAGACTGAAGCTTTCTTT	CASRSGQGKTEAFF
TRBV12-3/TRBV12-4	-	-	TRBJ1-4	TGTGCCAGCAGTCACTATGGCGGACTGAGTAATGAAAAACTGTTTTTT	CASSHYGGLSNEKLFF
TRBV27	-	few	TRBJ1-6	TGTGCCAGCAGTTTATCGTTCGGCAGTCGAACTTATAATTCACCCCTCCACTTT	CASSLSFGSRTYNSPLHF
TRBV24-1	TRBD1	few	TRBJ2-2	TGTGCCACCGGACTGACAGGGGTGAACACCGGGGAGCTGTTTTTT	CATGLTGVNTGELFF
TRBV6-4	TRBD2	many	TRBJ2-3	TGTGCCAGCAGTCCCTCCGGATCCGACATAGCGGGGAACCCCGGGGTTACAGATACGCAGTATTTT	CASSPSGSDIAGNPGVTDTQYF
TRBV15	-	few	TRBJ1-6	TGTGCCACCAGCAGAGTGGACAGCCTCCACTTT	CATSRVDSLHF
TRBV20-1	TRBD2	many	TRBJ2-7	TGCAGTGCTAGCACTAGCGGGATTTTGAGGGAGCAGTACTTC	CSASTSGILREQYF
TRBV3-1	TRBD2	-	TRBJ2-5	TGTGCCAGCAGCCAAGATCGACTAGCGGGAGGTGGTAAGACCCAGTACTTC	CASSQDRLAGGGKTQYF
TRBV7-6	TRBD1	-	TRBJ2-6	TGTGCCAGCAGCTTAACGGACAGGGATTCTGGGGCCAACGTCCTGACTTTC	CASSLTDRDSGANVLTF
TRBV12-3/TRBV12-4	TRBD1	many	TRBJ1-2	TGTGCCAGCAGTTGGGGGGGACAGGGGACCTATGGCTACACCTTC	CASSWGGQGTYGYTF
TRBV5-1	-	many	TRBJ2-3	TGCGCCAGCAGCCCGACTAGGGCAGATACGCAGTATTTT	CASSPTRADTQYF
TRBV3-1	-	many	TRBJ1-6	TGTGCCAGCAGCCAAGGGGCAGGGCCTAATTCACCCCTCCACTTT	CASSQGAGPNSPLHF
TRBV28	-	-	TRBJ2-5	TGTGCCAGCACTTCCGGGACCTACAAAGAGACCCAGTACTTC	CASTSGTYKETQYF
TRBV19	TRBD1	many	TRBJ1-2	TGTGCCAGTAGGGAGACAGACAGGGGAAAAGGTGGCTACACCTTC	CASRETDRGKGGYTF
TRBV29-1	TRBD2	many	TRBJ2-7	TGCAGCGTTGAGATAGCGGGAGTAGTTGGGTACGAGCAGTACTTC	CSVEIAGVVGYEQYF
TRBV7-9	-	many	TRBJ2-3	TGTGCCAGCAGCTTAGCGGCCTTGGCAGATACGCAGTATTTT	CASSLAALADTQYF
TRBV28	-	few	TRBJ1-2	TGTGCCAGCAGTTTAAATGTCGGGGGAGGTGGCTACACCTTC	CASSLNVGGGGYTF
TRBV2	-	many	TRBJ2-3	TGTGCCAGCTGCCATGAGACGGGGACGCAGTATTTT	CASCHETGTQYF
TRBV20-1	-	few	TRBJ2-7	TGCAGTGCCGAGAAGCGGGACAGCTCCTACGAGCAGTACTTC	CSAEKRDSSYEQYF
TRBV10-2	TRBD1	many	TRBJ2-7	TGCGCCAGCAGTGAGTCGACGGGACAGGGATACTGGGAGCAGTACTTC	CASSESTGQGYWEQYF
TRBV5-1	TRBD1	many	TRBJ1-5	TGCGCCAGCAGCCGAGGGACAGGGTGGCCCCAGCATTTT	CASSRGTGWPQHF
TRBV29-1	-	many	TRBJ2-5	TGCAGCGTTGAAGAGTCGGGCATTCAGGCGGCGCCGCAAGAGACCCAGTACTTC	CSVEESGIQAAPQETQYF
TRBV28	TRBD2	-	TRBJ2-5	TGTGCCAGCCAACGGCGGACTAGCTGGACCCAAGAGACCCAGTACTTC	CASQRRTSWTQETQYF
TRBV5-1	TRBD1	few	TRBJ1-1	TGCGCCAGCAGCCCTGACAGGGGGGGGACTGAAGCTTTCTTT	CASSPDRGGTEAFF
TRBV9	-	-	TRBJ2-7	TGTGCCAGCAGCGTTGGGGGCCTCGGCGAGCAGTACTTC	CASSVGGLGEQYF
TRBV9	TRBD2	many	TRBJ2-5	TGTGCCAGCAGCGCGGGACTAGGGCCAGAGACCCAGTACTTC	CASSAGLGPETQYF
TRBV19	-	-	TRBJ2-3	TGTGCCAGCGCAGCCCTAGCGACTAGCACAGATACGCAGTATTTT	CASAALATSTDTQYF
TRBV4-1	TRBD2	many	TRBJ2-2	TGCGCCAGCAGCCAAGAAGCGACTAGCGGCAACACCGGGGAGCTGTTTTTT	CASSQEATSGNTGELFF
TRBV7-2	TRBD1	many	TRBJ2-3	TGTGCCAGCAGCCCCGCGGGACAGGGGAGTGGAGGCACAGATACGCAGTATTTT	CASSPAGQGSGGTDTQYF
TRBV30	TRBD2	-	TRBJ2-1	TGTGCCTGGAGTACCCTAAGCGGGAGGTCGAACAATGAGCAGTTCTTC	CAWSTLSGRSNNEQFF
TRBV2	TRBD2	many	TRBJ2-5	TGTGCCAGCAGTGAGGGAGCGGGAGAAGGAGGAGAGACCCAGTACTTC	CASSEGAGEGGETQYF
TRBV2	-	many	TRBJ2-3	TGTGCCAGCAGTACCCGTGGTAACGCAGATACGCAGTATTTT	CASSTRGNADTQYF
TRBV12-3/TRBV12-4	TRBD2	-	TRBJ2-3	TGTGCCAGCAGTTTAGGACTAGCGGGAGGTCCAGATACGCAGTATTTT	CASSLGLAGGPDTQYF
TRBV7-9	-	many	TRBJ2-3	TGTGCCAGCACCGAACCGGGAGATACGCAGTATTTT	CASTEPGDTQYF